This T cell receptor (beta chain) was profiled in a study of cytomegalovirus exposure and HLA in healthy donors. Whole-study results and caveats: For TCR beta chains, V- and J-gene trimming was later linked to a missense DCLRE1C variant.

It was with 60 Vbeta and 13 Jbeta primers that the PCR ran. Produced via immunoSEQ multiplex PCR; TCRdb's table is partial and in-frame only. The sample gives around 210,000 clones, 85% of which show up once; about 0.25% is in the top ten. Germline-derived CDR1 and CDR2 are MNHNS and SASEGT. This CDR3 has 14 residues. The germline V and J ends were trimmed by 5 bases and 0 bases, with 10 bases remaining between them. This clone appeared a few times. Its cognate antigen is unknown. The rearrangement joins TRBV6-1 to TRBJ1-1; D gene uncertain. Sequenced: PBMCs. The origin of this receptor is a girl aged 2 to 10 in good health and CMV-seronegative. The CDR3 loop reads CASSLRLMNTEAFF. DNA of the CDR3: TGTGCCAGCAGTCTCCGTCTTATGAACACTGAAGCTTTCTTT.